Listed below are T cell receptor beta chains from one sample, sequenced in a study of T cell repertoires in cytomegalovirus infection. Using its own MiXCR run on the reads, TCRdb lists one record per CDR3 protein. This sample has about 200,000 distinct CDR3 sequences, with more than 9% found just once. Sequencing was carried out using PBMCs. The receptors shown here come from a human donor in good health (CMV status not recorded). Some clones in this sample may be carry-over from other donors' samples. The conserved cysteine and the conserved F or W are not part of the CDR3 here.

j_gene	v_gene	CDR3aa
TRBJ2-3	TRBV7-9	ASSLADRGLIHTQY
TRBJ2-2	TRBV6-5	ASRVGGSNTGELF
TRBJ2-7	TRBV12-3/TRBV12-4	ASSFLFRGSGEQY